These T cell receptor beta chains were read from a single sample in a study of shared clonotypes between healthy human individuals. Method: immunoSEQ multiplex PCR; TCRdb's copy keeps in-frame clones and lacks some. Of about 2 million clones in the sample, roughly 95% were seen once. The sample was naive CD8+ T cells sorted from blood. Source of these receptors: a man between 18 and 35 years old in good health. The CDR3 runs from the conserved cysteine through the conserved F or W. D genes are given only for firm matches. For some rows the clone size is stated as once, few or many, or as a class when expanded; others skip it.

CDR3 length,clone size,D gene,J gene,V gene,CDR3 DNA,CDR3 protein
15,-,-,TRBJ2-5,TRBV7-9,TGTGCCAGCAGCCCCCGGGACTTAGGTCGACAGACCCAGTACTTC,CASSPRDLGRQTQYF
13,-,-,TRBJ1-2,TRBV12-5,TGTGCTAGTGGTTTATCGGGACTCGCGAGCTACACCTTC,CASGLSGLASYTF
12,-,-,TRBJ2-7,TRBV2,TGTGCCAGCAGTCCACAGGCCTACGAGCAGTACTTC,CASSPQAYEQYF
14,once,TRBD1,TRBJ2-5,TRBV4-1,TGCGCCAGCAGCCAAGTCCGACAGGGAGAGACCCAGTACTTC,CASSQVRQGETQYF
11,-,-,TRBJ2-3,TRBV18,TGTGCCAGCTCACCAGGGGATACGCAGTATTTT,CASSPGDTQYF
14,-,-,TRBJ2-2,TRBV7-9,TGTGCCACAGGACTCCCGGAATACACCGGGGAGCTGTTTTTT,CATGLPEYTGELFF
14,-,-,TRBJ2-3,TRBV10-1,TGCGCCAGCAGTGAAGCCGGGGGGCGGGATACGCAGTATTTT,CASSEAGGRDTQYF
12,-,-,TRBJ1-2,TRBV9,TGTGCCAGCAGCACCCCCTGGGGTGGCTACACCTTC,CASSTPWGGYTF
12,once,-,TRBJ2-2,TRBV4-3,TGCGCCAGCAGCCACTTTACCGGGGAGCTGTTTTTT,CASSHFTGELFF
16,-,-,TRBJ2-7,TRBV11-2,TGTGCCAGCAGCTTAGGGAGAGGTTGGGCCAGCTACGAGCAGTACTTC,CASSLGRGWASYEQYF
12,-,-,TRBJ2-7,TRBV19,TGTGCCAGTAGGGGTTACTCCTACGAGCAGTACTTC,CASRGYSYEQYF
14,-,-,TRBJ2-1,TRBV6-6,TGTGCCAGCAGTTACTCCGGGCCCTACAATGAGCAGTTCTTC,CASSYSGPYNEQFF
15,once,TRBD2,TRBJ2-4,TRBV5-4,TGTGCCAGCAGCTCCGGACTAGCGAGTGAAAACATTCAGTACTTC,CASSSGLASENIQYF
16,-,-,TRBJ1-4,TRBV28,TGTGCCAGCAGACCGCACCCGGGACAAAGAGTTGGAAAACTGTTTTTT,CASRPHPGQRVGKLFF
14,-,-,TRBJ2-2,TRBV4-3,TGCGCCAGCAGTGATAGGGCGAACACCGGGGAGCTGTTTTTT,CASSDRANTGELFF
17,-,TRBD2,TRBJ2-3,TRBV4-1,TGCGCCAGCAGCCCTGGACTAGCGGGGGCCCTATCAGATACGCAGTATTTT,CASSPGLAGALSDTQYF
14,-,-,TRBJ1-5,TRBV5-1,TGCGCCAGCAGCTTGAAACAGGGAGGTCAGCCCCAGCATTTT,CASSLKQGGQPQHF
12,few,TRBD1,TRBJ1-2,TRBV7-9,TGTGCCAGCAGCGCAGGGGGCAATGGCTACACCTTC,CASSAGGNGYTF
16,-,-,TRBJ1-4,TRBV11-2,TGTGCCAGCAGCTTAGAACCACAGGGCCTCGAGGAAAAACTGTTTTTT,CASSLEPQGLEEKLFF
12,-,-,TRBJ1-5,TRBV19,TGTGCCAGTAGTATAGGTCTGCAGCCCCAGCATTTT,CASSIGLQPQHF
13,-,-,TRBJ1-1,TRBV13,TGTGCCAGCAGCTTAGGACGGGGCACTGAAGCTTTCTTT,CASSLGRGTEAFF
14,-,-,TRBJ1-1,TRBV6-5,TGTGCCAGCAGTTACGGGGGCGGGAACACTGAAGCTTTCTTT,CASSYGGGNTEAFF
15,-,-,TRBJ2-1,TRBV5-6,TGTGCCAGCAGCTTATTGGCCAGCAGATACAATGAGCAGTTCTTC,CASSLLASRYNEQFF
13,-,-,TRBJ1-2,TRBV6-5,TGTGCCAGCAGTTCGGACAGAGACTATGGCTACACCTTC,CASSSDRDYGYTF
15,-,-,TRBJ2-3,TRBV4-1,TGCGCCAGCAGCCAAGGGGTTTTCGGAACAGATACGCAGTATTTT,CASSQGVFGTDTQYF
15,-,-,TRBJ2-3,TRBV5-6,TGTGCCAGCAGCTACCCCAGGGGCGGCACAGATACGCAGTATTTT,CASSYPRGGTDTQYF
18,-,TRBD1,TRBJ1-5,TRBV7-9,TGTGCCAGCAGACATACTCCCACCGGGACAGGGGGGAATCAGCCCCAGCATTTT,CASRHTPTGTGGNQPQHF
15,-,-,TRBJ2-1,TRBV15,TGTGCCACCAGCGGCCTGGGGGGATCCTACAATGAGCAGTTCTTC,CATSGLGGSYNEQFF
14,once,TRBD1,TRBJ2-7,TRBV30,TGTGCCTGGAGCCCGGGGACAGGGAGCGACGAGCAGCACTTC,CAWSPGTGSDEQHF
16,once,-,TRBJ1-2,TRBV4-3,TGCGCCAGCAGCCAAGATCTCGGGGGGAACAACTATGGCTACACCTTC,CASSQDLGGNNYGYTF
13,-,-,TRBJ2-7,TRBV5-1,TGCGCCATCCAACAGGAGATACTTGACGAGCAGTACTTC,CAIQQEILDEQYF
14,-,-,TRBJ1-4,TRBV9,TGTGCCAGCAGCGTCGGTCGGTCGGATGAAAAACTGTTTTTT,CASSVGRSDEKLFF
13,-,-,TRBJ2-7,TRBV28,TGTGCCAGCAGTACATGGTCGGGCTACGAGCAGTACTTC,CASSTWSGYEQYF
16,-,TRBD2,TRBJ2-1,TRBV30,TGTGCCTGGAGCGGCAGGAGCGGGAGGGCCTACAATGAGCAGTTCTTC,CAWSGRSGRAYNEQFF
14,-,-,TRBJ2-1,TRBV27,TGTGCCAGCAGTTTCGGGGCCCGGGGGGCCGAGCAGTTCTTC,CASSFGARGAEQFF
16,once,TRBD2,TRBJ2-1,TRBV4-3,TGCGCCAGCAGCCAAGGGGTAGCGGGAGAACTCAATGAGCAGTTCTTC,CASSQGVAGELNEQFF
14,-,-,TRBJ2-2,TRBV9,TGTGCCAGCAGCGTAGATAGATACACCGGGGAGCTGTTTTTT,CASSVDRYTGELFF
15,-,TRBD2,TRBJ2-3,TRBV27,TGTGCCAGCAGTCCGTCTAGCGGAAACACAGATACGCAGTATTTT,CASSPSSGNTDTQYF
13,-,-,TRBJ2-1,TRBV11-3,TGTGCCAGCAGCTTAGAGGACGGTGGTGAGCAGTTCTTC,CASSLEDGGEQFF
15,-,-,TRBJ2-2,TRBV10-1,TGCGCCAGCAGTGAGGTCGGCTCGAACACCGGGGAGCTGTTTTTT,CASSEVGSNTGELFF
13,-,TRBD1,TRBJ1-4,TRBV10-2,TGCGCCAGCACGCCAGGGGGAATAGTAGGGCTGTTTTTT,CASTPGGIVGLFF
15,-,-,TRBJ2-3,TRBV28,TGTGCCAGCAGTTTTGGGGCAGAGGGCACAGATACGCAGTATTTT,CASSFGAEGTDTQYF
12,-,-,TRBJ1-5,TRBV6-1,TGTGCTACACAGCCAGGTAATCAGCCCCAGCATTTT,CATQPGNQPQHF
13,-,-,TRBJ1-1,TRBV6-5,TGTGCCAGCAGCCTCACGGAGGTTCCTGAAGCTTTCTTT,CASSLTEVPEAFF
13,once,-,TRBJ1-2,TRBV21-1,TGTGCCAGCAGCTCCCGACAGGGCTATGGCTACACCTTC,CASSSRQGYGYTF
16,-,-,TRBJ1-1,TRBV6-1,TGTGCCAGCAGTGGCTCGACCTTCAGGGAAAACACTGAAGCTTTCTTT,CASSGSTFRENTEAFF
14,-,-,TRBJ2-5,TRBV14,TGTGCCAGCAGCCAAGAGGGGGCATTCGAGACCCAGTACTTC,CASSQEGAFETQYF
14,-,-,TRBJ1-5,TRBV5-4,TGTGCCAGCAGCTTCCAGACGAAAGATCAGCCCCAGCATTTT,CASSFQTKDQPQHF
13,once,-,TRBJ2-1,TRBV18,TGTGCCAGCTCACCATGGGACTACAATGAGCAGTTCTTC,CASSPWDYNEQFF
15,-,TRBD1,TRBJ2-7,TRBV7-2,TGTGCCAGCAGCTTCTGGGCAGGGGGATCCTACGAGCAGTACTTC,CASSFWAGGSYEQYF
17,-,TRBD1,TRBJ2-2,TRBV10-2,TGCGCCAGCAGTGGATTTTACAGGGGTGCTAACACCGGGGAGCTGTTTTTT,CASSGFYRGANTGELFF
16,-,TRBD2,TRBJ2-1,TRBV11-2,TGTGCCAGCAGCATTAGAACTAGCGGGAGAGGCAATGAGCAGTTCTTC,CASSIRTSGRGNEQFF
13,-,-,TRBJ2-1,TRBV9,TGTGCCAGCGGGCTAGAGGTAGTGAATGAGCAGTTCTTC,CASGLEVVNEQFF
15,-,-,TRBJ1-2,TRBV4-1,TGCGCCAGCAGCCACCCAGGGGACCGGCTCTATGGCTACACCTTC,CASSHPGDRLYGYTF
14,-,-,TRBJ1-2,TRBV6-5,TGTGCCAGCAGCCTCTTGACAGGCGGGGATGGCTACACCTTC,CASSLLTGGDGYTF